This T cell receptor beta chain was sequenced for a study of blood T cell repertoires in COVID-19. For the study at large: The United States, Italy and Spain supplied acute and convalescent COVID-19 samples. Sources were T cells, B-cell-depleted T cells, or PBMCs; the material itself was cDNA or gDNA.

J was trimmed by 5 bases and V by 0 bases; bases with no gene match: 6. Germline V gene data show CDR1 as LNHDA and CDR2 as SQIVND (reference sequence). This CDR3 is built from 15 residues. In the original processing: Quantification of nucleated cells was approximated via reference gene primer amplification. Libraries were prepared by immunoSEQ multiplex PCR; TCRdb keeps only in-frame clonotypes and omits some of them. V, J and clone size are taken as reported in that table, and D and trimming were inferred from the DNA itself. Of 470,000 or so clones listed, approximately 90% were seen once; the top ten hold approximately 4.3%.

The TCR was taken from a woman in her 30s with acute or convalescent COVID-19. The rearrangement joins TRBV19 to TRBJ1-2; TRBD1 matches at 7 bases. Sequencing was performed on peripheral blood. The CDR3 DNA is TGTGCCAGTAGTATAGACCCCGAGGACAGGTATGGCTACACCTTC. Translation gives CASSIDPEDRYGYTF.